Following are 12 T cell receptor beta chains from one sample sequenced in a study of blood T cell repertoires in COVID-19. The assay was immunoSEQ multiplex PCR, and TCRdb's table has in-frame clones only and misses some. The repertoire holds 130,000 or so clones, 86% seen once, with about 4.5% in the top ten. The source material was peripheral blood. The receptor set was obtained from a man between 35 and 55 years old with acute or convalescent COVID-19.

This chain links TRBV6-5 with TRBJ2-7; 7 positions match TRBD1. There are 15 residues in the CDR3. V shed 6 bases, J shed 1 base, and the junction held 9 bases outside the gene matches. Germline loops: CDR1 MNHEY, CDR2 SVGAGI. CDR3 bases: TGTGCCAGCAGCTCCCCCAGACAGGGATCCTACGAGCAGTACTTC. It encodes CASSSPRQGSYEQYF.

This clone has a handful of counts. CDR3 sequence (DNA): TGTGCCAGCAGCCATACCCGGACAGGGACGAACACTGAAGCTTTCTTT. Its translation is CASSHTRTGTNTEAFF. The chain employs TRBV7-2 and TRBJ1-1, with 8 bases aligning to TRBD1. V trimming: 5 bases; J trimming: 1 base; junction bases outside the gene matches: 9. CDR3 length: 16 residues. Germline CDR1 and CDR2: SGHTA and FQGNSA. The variable domain in full, completed from reference TRBV7-2 and TRBJ1-1, reads GAGVSQSPSNKVTEKGKDVELRCDPISGHTALYWYRQSLGQGLEFLIYFQGNSAPDKSGLPSDRFSAERTGGSVSTLTIQRTQQEDSAVYLCASSHTRTGTNTEAFFGQGTRLTVV.

V and J are TRBV7-2 and TRBJ2-3, with TRBD1 matching 8 bases. The junction had 5 bases not matched to a gene; V was cut back by 3 bases and J by 0 bases. Germline CDR1 reads SGHTA; CDR2 reads FQGNSA. The CDR3 runs 16 residues. CDR3 protein: CASSFRTGPSTDTQYF. The CDR3 DNA reads TGTGCCAGCAGCTTCAGGACAGGGCCAAGCACAGATACGCAGTATTTT.

This chain uses TRBV7-9 with TRBJ1-5; 8 bases fit TRBD1. This CDR3 contains 14 residues. V shed 3 bases and J 4 bases; nucleotides not matched to a gene: 2. Germline V lookup: CDR1 SEHNR, CDR2 FQNEAQ (reference sequence). Written as DNA, the CDR3 is TGTGCCAGCAGCTTCGGGACAGGAAATCAGCCCCAGCATTTT. It encodes CASSFGTGNQPQHF.

The chain links TRBV29-1 to TRBJ1-5; no definite D call. CDR3 size: 13 residues. Germline V gene sequence: CDR1 SQVTM, CDR2 ANQGSEA. Deletions cut 4 bases from V and 10 bases from J, with 17 bases between. For the CDR3, the DNA is TGCAGCGTTGCAACCGGTGGAGAACGTCCCCAGCATTTT. Residues: CSVATGGERPQHF.

The chain couples TRBV7-9 to TRBJ2-3; the match to TRBD1 covers 8 bases. Per the germline V gene, CDR1 is SEHNR and CDR2 is FQNEAQ (reference sequence). V shed 1 base and J 2 bases; nucleotides not matched to a gene: 5. The CDR3 sequence is 16 residues long. CDR3 sequence: CASSLDRDRPTDTQYF. CDR3 in DNA: TGTGCCAGCAGCTTAGATCGGGACAGGCCCACAGATACGCAGTATTTT. The full variable domain, completed using reference TRBV7-9 and TRBJ2-3, is DTGVSQNPRHKITKRGQNVTFRCDPISEHNRLYWYRQTLGQGPEFLTYFQNEAQLEKSRLLSDRFSAERPKGSFSTLEIQRTEQGDSAMYLCASSLDRDRPTDTQYFGPGTRLTVL.

The chain carries TRBV5-5 and TRBJ2-7; TRBD1 is a possible D gene (6 bases). Trimming pared 0 bases from V and 1 base from J, leaving 8 bases between. Per the germline V gene, CDR1 is SGHKS and CDR2 is YYEKEE (reference sequence). The CDR3 has 14 residues. In DNA, the CDR3 is TGTGCCAGCAGCTTGGGGACAGCGTCCTACGAGCAGTACTTC. Its translation: CASSLGTASYEQYF.

The chain has TRBV6-5 and TRBJ1-1; a weak D match, TRBD1 (6 bases). This CDR3 comprises 15 residues. V shed 0 bases and J shed 4 bases, with 12 bases lying between them. Germline lookup yields CDR1 MNHEY and CDR2 SVGAGI. This CDR3 reads CASSYSAGAGTEAFF. CDR3 sequence (DNA): TGTGCCAGCAGTTACTCGGCGGGGGCCGGCACTGAAGCTTTCTTT.

The chain is built from TRBV14 and TRBJ1-2; D is undetermined. The germline V gene encodes CDR1 SGHDN and CDR2 FVKESK. The CDR3 extends over 13 amino acids. Trimming cost V 4 bases and J 4 bases, with 10 bases left between them. The CDR3 loop reads CASSRGRFYGYTF. For the CDR3, the DNA is TGTGCCAGCAGCCGAGGGCGCTTCTATGGCTACACCTTC.

The rearrangement joins TRBV30 to TRBJ1-1; D perhaps matches TRBD1 (6 bases). Germline V gene sequence: CDR1 GTSNPN, CDR2 SVGIG (reference sequence). CDR3 length equals 13 residues. V gave up 0 bases and J gave up 7 bases, with 12 bases separating them. CDR3 loop: CAWSVPGGSEAFF. CDR3 coding DNA: TGTGCCTGGAGTGTACCGGGGGGCAGTGAAGCTTTCTTT.

V gene TRBV14 combines with J gene TRBJ2-5, with no clear D. CDR1 is SGHDN and CDR2 is FVKESK in the germline V gene. The ends were cut back, 3 bases at V and 7 bases at J, with 9 bases in the middle. The CDR3 totals 12 residues. The CDR3 sequence: CASSQARMTQYF. The CDR3, as DNA: TGTGCCAGCAGCCAGGCGAGGATGACCCAGTACTTC.

V gene TRBV6-1 combines with J gene TRBJ2-7, with D unclear. The CDR3 runs 11 residues. Germline values: CDR1 MNHNS, CDR2 SASEGT. Trimming removed 2 bases from V and 4 bases from J, with 3 bases in between. The CDR3 DNA sequence: TGTGCCAGCAGTGAACGGTACGAGCAGTACTTC. Its translation is CASSERYEQYF.